This T cell receptor (beta chain) was sequenced during a study of T cell repertoires in cytomegalovirus infection. Overall study: The public TCR beta signatures pointed to both CMV infection and matching HLA type.

TCRdb redid the calling of the reads with MiXCR, one entry per CDR3 protein. The sample carries a few hundred thousand distinct CDR3 sequences, 9.5% recorded once. This clonotype was observed many times. Its antigen is unidentified. Study results and limitations: HLA-C-restricted TCR beta clonotypes specific for CMV led the ex vivo response. Cumulated frequencies of public TCR beta families served to identify carriers of CMV plus the relevant HLA.

V shed 3 bases and J shed 1 base, with 12 bases lying between them. The CDR3 totals 15 residues. Germline CDR1 reads LGHNA; CDR2 reads YSLEER. The sequence came from a human donor in good health (CMV status not recorded). Some clones in this sample may be carry-over from other donors' samples. Sequencing was done on a sample of PBMCs. The chain has TRBV4-3 and TRBJ1-1; D may be TRBD1 (5 bases). CDR3 amino acids: CASSHPGRQNTEAFF. In DNA, the CDR3 is TGCGCCAGCAGCCATCCGGGACGGCAGAACACTGAAGCTTTCTTT.